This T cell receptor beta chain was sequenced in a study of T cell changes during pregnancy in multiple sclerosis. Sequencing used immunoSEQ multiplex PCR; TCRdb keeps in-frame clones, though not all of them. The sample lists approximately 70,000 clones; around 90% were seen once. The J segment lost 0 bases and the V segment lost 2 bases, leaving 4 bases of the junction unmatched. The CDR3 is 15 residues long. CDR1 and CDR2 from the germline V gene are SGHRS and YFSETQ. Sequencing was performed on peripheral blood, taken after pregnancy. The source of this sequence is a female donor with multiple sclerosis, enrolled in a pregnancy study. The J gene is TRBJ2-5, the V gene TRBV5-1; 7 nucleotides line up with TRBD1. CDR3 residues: CASSFDRAYQETQYF. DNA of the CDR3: TGCGCCAGCAGCTTCGACAGGGCGTACCAAGAGACCCAGTACTTC.